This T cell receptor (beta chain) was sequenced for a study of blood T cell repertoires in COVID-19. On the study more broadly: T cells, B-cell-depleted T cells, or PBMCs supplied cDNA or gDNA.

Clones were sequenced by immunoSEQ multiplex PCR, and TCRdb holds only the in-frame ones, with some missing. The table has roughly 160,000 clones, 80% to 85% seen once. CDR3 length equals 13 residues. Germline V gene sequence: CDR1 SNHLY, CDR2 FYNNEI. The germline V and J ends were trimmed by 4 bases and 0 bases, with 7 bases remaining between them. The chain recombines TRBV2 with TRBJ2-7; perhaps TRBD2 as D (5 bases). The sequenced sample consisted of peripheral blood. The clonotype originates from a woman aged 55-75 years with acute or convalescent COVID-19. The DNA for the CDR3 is TGTGCCAGCAGTGGGACTGTCTCCTACGAGCAGTACTTC. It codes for CASSGTVSYEQYF.